This TCR beta chain was retrieved from a study of early T cells in non-severe SARS-CoV-2 infection. For the study at large: The study sequenced bulk RNA from unsorted whole blood, with chains unpaired.

Concerning this clonotype: Its cognate antigen is unknown.

Unique molecular identifiers (one per individual cDNA molecule) were attached. MiXCR, run by TCRdb on the 5' RACE reads, gives a single entry per CDR3 protein. The sample lists tens of thousands of distinct CDR3 sequences; roughly 5.7% were seen once. The V gene's germline CDR1 is DFQATT and CDR2 SNEGSKA (reference sequence). V gave up 0 bases and J gave up 3 bases; unmatched junction bases: 16. CDR3 length equals 19 residues. Study-wide findings and caveats: Matches to VDJdb favored anti-spike CD8 responses and missed private and CD4 specificities.

The chain links TRBV20-1 to TRBJ2-2; TRBD2 agrees at 7 bases. The sequence was obtained from an adult who was a healthcare worker with PCR-confirmed SARS-CoV-2 infection or an uninfected control (not recorded which). This specimen was whole blood, taken at baseline. Written as DNA, the CDR3 is TGCAGTGCTAGAGATCTGAGGGAGGGCCGGTTTGGGGACACCGGGGAGCTGTTTTTT. Residues: CSARDLREGRFGDTGELFF.